These 8 T cell receptor beta chains came from one sample sequenced in a study of blood T cells in healthy people across ages. A sample-barcoded 5' primer and a J-beta primer mix were used in a second PCR of roughly 7 to 11 cycles. From the 5' RACE reads, TCRdb called clonotypes with MiXCR, one entry per CDR3 protein. The sample lists 850,000 to 950,000 distinct CDR3 sequences, more than 25% occurring once. Sequencing input: blood. The receptors come from a woman aged 80 or over in good health.

Ten or more counts support this clonotype. For the CDR3, the DNA is TGTGGACTAGCGGGGGGGCCGGGAGAGACCCAGTACTTC. Protein sequence: CGLAGGPGETQYF. The chain employs TRBV7-2 and TRBJ2-5; 14 bases are shared with TRBD2. The CDR3 is 13 amino acids. The germline V gene has CDR1 SGHTA and CDR2 FQGNSA.

On this clonotype: This clone may be a read error of a much larger clone one base away. The chain carries TRBV12-3 or TRBV12-4 and TRBJ2-7; D call uncertain. Trimming took 3 bases from V and 6 from J, leaving 6 bases between them. The CDR3 has 11 amino acids. CDR3 loop: CASSFAVEQYF. For the CDR3, the DNA is TGTGCCAGCAGTTTTGCGGTCGAGCAGTACTTC.

At least ten counts were recorded for this clonotype. The chain has TRBV29-1 and TRBJ2-3; 11 bases align to TRBD1. Germline V gene lookup returns CDR1 SQVTM and CDR2 ANQGSEA. The CDR3 has 14 residues. J lost 6 bases, V lost 6 bases, and 8 bases had no gene match. As DNA, the CDR3 is TGCAGCGTGTCCGGGACAGGGGGGAGGGATACGCAGTATTTT. This translates into CSVSGTGGRDTQYF.

This CDR3 is CAAASGKQETQYF. The CDR3 bases are TGTGCCGCCGCTTCAGGGAAACAAGAGACCCAGTACTTC. The chain employs TRBV24-1 and TRBJ2-5, with D possibly TRBD1 on 5 matching bases. The CDR3 has 13 amino acids. V was trimmed by 12 bases and J by 2 bases, leaving 15 bases between them. Germline CDR1 is KGHDR and CDR2 is SFDVKD.

As concerns this clonotype: A much larger clone lies a single base off, so this may be a read error. This chain links TRBV7-2 with TRBJ2-3, with 13 bases lining up with TRBD2. Germline-derived CDR1 and CDR2 are SGHTA and FQGNSA. CDR3 length equals 17 residues. CDR3 loop: CAGSLVTSGGYTDTQYF. The CDR3 DNA follows: TGTGCCGGCAGCCTAGTGACTAGCGGGGGGTACACAGATACGCAGTATTTT.

The sample holds many counts of this clonotype. The V call is TRBV6-6, the J call TRBJ2-7; 9 bases are a match to TRBD1. The V gene's germline CDR1 is MNHNY and CDR2 SVGAGI (reference sequence). Trimming at V came to 6 bases and at J to 2 bases, leaving 8 bases not matched to a gene. This CDR3 comprises 15 residues. This CDR3 is CASRGGQGITYEQYF. The CDR3, as DNA: TGTGCCAGCAGGGGCGGACAGGGGATTACCTACGAGCAGTACTTC.

This clonotype was picked up many times. This sequence joins TRBV4-1 and TRBJ2-3; 10 bases line up with TRBD2. The V and J ends lost 3 bases and 0 bases, in that order; junction bases with no gene match: 6. The V gene's germline CDR1 is MGHRA and CDR2 YSYEKL. This CDR3 is built from 17 residues. CDR3 DNA: TGCGCCAGCAGCCAGATAGCGGGGGGCGCTAGCACAGATACGCAGTATTTT. Translating it yields CASSQIAGGASTDTQYF.

This clonotype has only a few counts. This chain connects TRBV7-2 to TRBJ2-2; D is perhaps TRBD1 (5 bases). The germline V gene has CDR1 SGHTA and CDR2 FQGNSA. Trimming cost V 5 bases and J 4 bases, with 14 bases left between them. This CDR3 comprises 15 residues. DNA of the CDR3: TGTGCCAGCAGCCCCAGGGTCCAAACCACCGGGGAGCTGTTTTTT. Encoded protein: CASSPRVQTTGELFF.